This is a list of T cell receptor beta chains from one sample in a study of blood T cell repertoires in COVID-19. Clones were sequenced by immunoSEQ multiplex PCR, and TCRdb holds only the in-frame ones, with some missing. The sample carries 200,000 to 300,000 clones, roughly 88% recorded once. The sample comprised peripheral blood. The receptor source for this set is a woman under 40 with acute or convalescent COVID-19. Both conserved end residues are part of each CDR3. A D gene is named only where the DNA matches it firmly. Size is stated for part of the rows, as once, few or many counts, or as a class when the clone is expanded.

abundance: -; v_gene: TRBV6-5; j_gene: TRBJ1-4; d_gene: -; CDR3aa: CASSLQGSTNEKLFF; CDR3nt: TGTGCCAGCAGTTTACAGGGTTCAACTAATGAAAAACTGTTTTTT
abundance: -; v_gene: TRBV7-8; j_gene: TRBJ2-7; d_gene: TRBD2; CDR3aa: CASSSSASGWVVEQYF; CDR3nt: TGTGCCAGCAGCTCTTCCGCTAGCGGGTGGGTAGTTGAGCAGTACTTC
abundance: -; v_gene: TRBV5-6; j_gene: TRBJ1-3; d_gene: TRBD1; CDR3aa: CASSSGQGASGNTIYF; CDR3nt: TGTGCCAGCAGCTCGGGGCAGGGGGCGTCTGGAAACACCATATATTTT
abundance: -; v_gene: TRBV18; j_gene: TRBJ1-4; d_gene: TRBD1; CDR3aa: CASSPLLTGTGNEKLFF; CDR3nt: TGTGCCAGCTCACCACTTTTGACCGGGACAGGGAATGAAAAACTGTTTTTT
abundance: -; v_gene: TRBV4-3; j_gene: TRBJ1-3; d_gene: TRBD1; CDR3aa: CASSQQGAGNTIYF; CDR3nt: TGCGCCAGCAGCCAGCAGGGGGCAGGAAACACCATATATTTT
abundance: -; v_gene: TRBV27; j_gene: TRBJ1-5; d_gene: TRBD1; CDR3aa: CASSPRGVDRVQNQPQHF; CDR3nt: TGTGCCAGCAGCCCTCGAGGCGTGGACAGGGTTCAGAATCAGCCCCAGCATTTT
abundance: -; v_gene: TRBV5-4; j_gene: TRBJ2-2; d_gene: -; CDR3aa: CASSLKQGDTGELFF; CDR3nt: TGTGCCAGCAGCTTGAAACAGGGAGATACCGGGGAGCTGTTTTTT
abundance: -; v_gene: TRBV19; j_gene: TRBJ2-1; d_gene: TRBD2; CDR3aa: CASSRTSGRFYNEQFF; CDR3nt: TGTGCCAGTAGTAGGACTAGCGGGAGGTTCTACAATGAGCAGTTCTTC
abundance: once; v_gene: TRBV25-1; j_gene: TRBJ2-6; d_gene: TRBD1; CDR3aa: CASSGQGSGANVLTF; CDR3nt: TGTGCCAGCAGTGGACAGGGATCTGGGGCCAACGTCCTGACTTTC
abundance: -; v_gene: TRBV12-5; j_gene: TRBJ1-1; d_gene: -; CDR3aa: CASGLGGIRNTEAFF; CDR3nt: TGTGCTAGTGGTTTGGGAGGGATTAGGAACACTGAAGCTTTCTTT
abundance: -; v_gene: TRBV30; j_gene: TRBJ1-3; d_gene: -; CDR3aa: CAWGPSIYSGNTIYF; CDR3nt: TGTGCCTGGGGGCCAAGTATCTACTCGGGAAACACCATATATTTT
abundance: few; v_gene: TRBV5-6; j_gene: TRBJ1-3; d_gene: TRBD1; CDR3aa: CASTLDRENTIYF; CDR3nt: TGTGCCAGCACACTGGACAGGGAGAACACCATATATTTT
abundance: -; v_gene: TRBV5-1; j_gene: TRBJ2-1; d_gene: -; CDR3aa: CASSLVAESYNEQFF; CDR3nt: TGCGCCAGCAGCTTGGTAGCGGAGTCATACAATGAGCAGTTCTTC
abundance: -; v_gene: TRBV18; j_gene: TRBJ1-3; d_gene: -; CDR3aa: CASSLKDSAYSGNTIYF; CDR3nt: TGTGCCAGCTCACTAAAGGACAGTGCTTACTCTGGAAACACCATATATTTT
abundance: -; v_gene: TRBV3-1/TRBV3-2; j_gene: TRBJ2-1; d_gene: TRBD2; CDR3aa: CASSLASGLAGSDEQFF; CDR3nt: TGTGCCAGCAGCCTCGCATCAGGACTAGCGGGTAGCGATGAGCAGTTCTTC
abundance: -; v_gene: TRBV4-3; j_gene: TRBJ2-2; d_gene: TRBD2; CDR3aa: CASSQDHQFEAGVLPGELFF; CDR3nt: TGCGCCAGCAGCCAAGATCACCAATTCGAGGCGGGAGTACTGCCCGGGGAGCTGTTTTTT
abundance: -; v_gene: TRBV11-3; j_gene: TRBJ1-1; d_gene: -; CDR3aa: CASSLIEGMNTEAFF; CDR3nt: TGTGCCAGCAGCTTAATAGAGGGTATGAACACTGAAGCTTTCTTT
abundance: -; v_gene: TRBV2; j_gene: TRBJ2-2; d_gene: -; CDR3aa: CASDRKGSPGELFF; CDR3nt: TGTGCCAGCGACCGGAAGGGGTCGCCCGGGGAGCTGTTTTTT